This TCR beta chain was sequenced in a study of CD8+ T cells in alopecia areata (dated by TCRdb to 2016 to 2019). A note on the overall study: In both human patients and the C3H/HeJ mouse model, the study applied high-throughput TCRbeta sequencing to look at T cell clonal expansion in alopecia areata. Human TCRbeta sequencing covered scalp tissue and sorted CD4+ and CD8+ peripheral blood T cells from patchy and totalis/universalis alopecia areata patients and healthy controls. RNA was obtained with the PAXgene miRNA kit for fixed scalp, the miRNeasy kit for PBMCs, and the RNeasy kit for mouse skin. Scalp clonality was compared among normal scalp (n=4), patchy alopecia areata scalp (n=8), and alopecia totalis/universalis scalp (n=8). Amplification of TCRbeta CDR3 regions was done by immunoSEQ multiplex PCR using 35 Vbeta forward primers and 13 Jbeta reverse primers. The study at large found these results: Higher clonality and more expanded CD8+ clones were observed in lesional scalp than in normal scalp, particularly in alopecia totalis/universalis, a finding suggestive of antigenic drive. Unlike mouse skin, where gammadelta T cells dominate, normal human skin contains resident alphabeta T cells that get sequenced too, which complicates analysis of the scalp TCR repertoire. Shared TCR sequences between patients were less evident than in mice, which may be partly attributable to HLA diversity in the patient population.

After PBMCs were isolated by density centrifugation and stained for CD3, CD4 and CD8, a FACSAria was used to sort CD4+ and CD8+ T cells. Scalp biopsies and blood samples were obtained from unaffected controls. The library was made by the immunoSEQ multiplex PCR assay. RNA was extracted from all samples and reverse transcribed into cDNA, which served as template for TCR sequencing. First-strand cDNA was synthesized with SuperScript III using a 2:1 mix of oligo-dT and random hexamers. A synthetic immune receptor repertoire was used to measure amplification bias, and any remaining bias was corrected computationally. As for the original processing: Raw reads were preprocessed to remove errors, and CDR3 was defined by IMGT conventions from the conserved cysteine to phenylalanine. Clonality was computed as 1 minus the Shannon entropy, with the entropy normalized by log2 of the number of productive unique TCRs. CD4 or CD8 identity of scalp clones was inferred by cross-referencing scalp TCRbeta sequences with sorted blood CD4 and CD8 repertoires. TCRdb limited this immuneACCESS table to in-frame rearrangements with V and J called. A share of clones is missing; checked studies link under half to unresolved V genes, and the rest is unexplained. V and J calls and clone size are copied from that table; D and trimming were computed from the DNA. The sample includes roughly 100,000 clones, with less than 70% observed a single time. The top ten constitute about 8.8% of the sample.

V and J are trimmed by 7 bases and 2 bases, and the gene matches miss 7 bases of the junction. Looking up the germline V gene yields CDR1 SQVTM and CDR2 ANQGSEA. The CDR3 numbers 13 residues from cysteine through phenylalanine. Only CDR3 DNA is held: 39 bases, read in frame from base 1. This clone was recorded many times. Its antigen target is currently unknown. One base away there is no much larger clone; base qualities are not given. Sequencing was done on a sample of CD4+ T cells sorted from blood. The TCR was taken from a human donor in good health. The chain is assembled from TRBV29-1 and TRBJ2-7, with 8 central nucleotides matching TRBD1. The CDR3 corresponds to CSAWTGSAYEQYF. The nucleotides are TGCAGCGCCTGGACAGGGTCGGCCTACGAGCAGTACTTC.